This passage covers 18 T cell receptor beta chains from one sample sequenced in a study of cytomegalovirus exposure and HLA in healthy donors. PCR amplification relied on 60 Vbeta primers (plus 13 Jbeta primers). Here immunoSEQ multiplex PCR was the method, and the copy in TCRdb shows in-frame clones only, minus some. The sample lists approximately 140,000 clones; 81% were seen once. Sequenced material: PBMCs. These receptors all come from a man aged 18 to 30 in good health and CMV-seronegative.

V and J are TRBV7-8 and TRBJ2-5; 7 nucleotides align to TRBD2. Losses at the gene ends were 2 bases for V and 2 bases for J; bases not matched to a gene: 14. The CDR3 is made up of 18 amino acids. Germline assignment: CDR1 SGHVS and CDR2 FQNEAQ. The CDR3 reads CASSLPLKERGGQETQYF. The CDR3 bases are TGTGCCAGCAGCTTACCCCTAAAAGAGCGGGGCGGGCAAGAGACCCAGTACTTC. The whole variable domain, filled in from reference TRBV7-8 and TRBJ2-5, reads GAGVSQSPRYKVAKRGQDVALRCDPISGHVSLFWYQQALGQGPEFLTYFQNEAQLDKSGLPSDRFFAERPEGSVSTLKIQRTQQEDSAVYLCASSLPLKERGGQETQYFGPGTRLLVL.

This clone was seen only once. CDR3 amino acids: CASSLATGPRGNTIYF. DNA of the CDR3: TGTGCCAGCAGCTTAGCGACAGGGCCTAGAGGAAACACCATATATTTT. The J gene is TRBJ1-3, the V gene TRBV7-2; 7 nucleotides agree with TRBD1. The CDR3 totals 16 residues. The V gene end was trimmed by 0 bases and the J gene end by 4 bases; junction bases not matched to a gene: 6. Per the germline V gene, CDR1 is SGHTA and CDR2 is FQGNSA.

The rearrangement joins TRBV11-2 to TRBJ1-1; D is undetermined. The CDR3 runs 14 residues. The germline gives CDR1 SGHAT, CDR2 FQNNGV. Trimming took 5 bases from V and 11 from J, leaving 21 bases between them. As DNA, the CDR3 is TGTGCCAGCAGCCCTCTTCGAGACAAAAGTGGGGCTTTCTTT. Translation: CASSPLRDKSGAFF.

This clone appeared a few times. V and J are TRBV10-3 and TRBJ2-3; tentative D call: TRBD2 (5 bases). The CDR3 has 14 amino acids. Germline values: CDR1 ENHRY, CDR2 SYGVKD. Trimming took 0 bases from V and 6 from J, leaving 10 bases between them. The DNA of the CDR3 is TGTGCCATCAGTGAGTCGATGTCGGGGGATACGCAGTATTTT. Translating it yields CAISESMSGDTQYF.

Only a few counts were recorded for this clone. The sample carries other DNA sequences with the same CDR3. This rearrangement joins TRBV7-2 to TRBJ2-3; the D is unclear. CDR1 and CDR2 from the germline V gene are SGHTA and FQGNSA. CDR3 length: 12 residues. Between the trimmed V and J ends, which lost 3 bases and 1 base, there was a span of 2 bases. The CDR3 nucleotides are TGTGCCAGCAGCTTCGGCACAGATACGCAGTATTTT. Translating gives CASSFGTDTQYF.

The chain carries TRBV4-3 and TRBJ1-1, with a weak D call TRBD1 (6 bases). The CDR3 totals 18 residues. The germline CDR1 and CDR2 sequences are LGHNA and YSLEER. Trimming shortened V by 0 bases and J by 1 base, and 18 bases separated the two germline ends. CDR3 sequence reads: CASSQEAHSGRGNTEAFF. As DNA, the CDR3 is TGCGCCAGCAGCCAAGAAGCGCATAGTGGCAGGGGGAACACTGAAGCTTTCTTT.

This clone was observed a single time. This chain uses TRBV6-1 with TRBJ2-7, with 7 nucleotides matching TRBD2. The trim removed 6 bases at V and 12 bases at J, leaving 17 bases unmatched. Germline CDR1 and CDR2: MNHNS and SASEGT. There are 14 residues in the CDR3. The DNA of the CDR3 is TGTGCCAGCAGCTCGGCCGTGGTCGGGGGGTTTCTGTACTTC. Residues: CASSSAVVGGFLYF.

This clone was picked up one time. The gene calls are TRBV30 and TRBJ2-5; the match to TRBD2 covers 8 bases. There are 12 residues in the CDR3. The germline V gene encodes CDR1 GTSNPN and CDR2 SVGIG (reference sequence). J lost 5 bases, V lost 4 bases, and 3 bases had no gene match. The CDR3 loop is CAWTGGRETQYF. In DNA form, the CDR3 reads TGTGCCTGGACGGGGGGGAGGGAGACCCAGTACTTC.

The rearrangement uses TRBV7-8 and TRBJ1-2, with TRBD1 identical over 8 bases. J was trimmed by 2 bases and V by 1 base; bases with no gene match: 3. Germline CDR1 and CDR2: SGHVS and FQNEAQ. This CDR3 region has 15 residues. CDR3 amino acids: CASSLGRTGNYGYTF. The CDR3 DNA is TGTGCCAGCAGCTTAGGGCGGACAGGGAACTATGGCTACACCTTC. The full variable domain, its missing parts supplied by reference TRBV7-8 and TRBJ1-2, is GAGVSQSPRYKVAKRGQDVALRCDPISGHVSLFWYQQALGQGPEFLTYFQNEAQLDKSGLPSDRFFAERPEGSVSTLKIQRTQQEDSAVYLCASSLGRTGNYGYTFGSGTRLTVV.

The V call is TRBV7-9, the J call TRBJ2-5, with 8 bases fitting TRBD2. The CDR3 has 15 amino acids. Trimming took 5 bases from V and 2 from J; bases not matched to a gene: 7. From germline, CDR1 is SEHNR and CDR2 FQNEAQ (reference sequence). CDR3 coding DNA: TGTGCCAGCAGCCAAATAGCGGGGCCTCAAGAGACCCAGTACTTC. This gives the protein CASSQIAGPQETQYF.

Comments on this clone: A read error may account for a junction end that differs from germline. The gene calls are TRBV20-1 and TRBJ1-2, with D unresolved. This CDR3 has 8 residues. Per the germline V gene, CDR1 is DFQATT and CDR2 is SNEGSKA (reference sequence). The CDR3 DNA follows: TGCAGTGCTAGCCCTACGGGCTTC. This codes for CSASPTGF.

This clone was recorded a few times. This rearrangement joins TRBV18 to TRBJ1-1, with 11 bases aligning to TRBD1. Germline lookup yields CDR1 KGHSH and CDR2 LQKENI. The CDR3 sequence is 17 residues long. Trimming cost V 6 bases and J 0 bases; bases outside gene matches: 9. CDR3 sequence (DNA): TGTGCCAGCTCCCCCTGGACAGGGGGCTTCATGAACACTGAAGCTTTCTTT. The encoded protein is CASSPWTGGFMNTEAFF.

The chain has TRBV19 and TRBJ1-2; TRBD1 matches at 9 bases. Germline V gene lookup returns CDR1 LNHDA and CDR2 SQIVND (reference sequence). The CDR3 is 15 amino acids. The V gene end was trimmed by 4 bases and the J gene end by 6 bases; junction bases not matched to a gene: 9. The CDR3 DNA sequence: TGTGCCAGTAGTACCGCTGGACAGGGGTTTCATGGCTACACCTTC. Translating gives CASSTAGQGFHGYTF.

The chain uses TRBV4-1 and TRBJ2-7, with a weak D call TRBD1 (6 bases). V was shortened by 2 bases and J by 6 bases, with 11 bases between the two germline ends. The germline V gene has CDR1 MGHRA and CDR2 YSYEKL. The CDR3 consists of 13 residues. CDR3 in amino acids: CASSQKQGGEQYF. CDR3 bases: TGCGCCAGCAGCCAAAAACAGGGCGGCGAGCAGTACTTC.

This clone was recorded only once. The V gene is TRBV15, the J gene TRBJ2-1; D call uncertain. The CDR3 has 13 residues. Germline V gives CDR1 LNHNV, CDR2 YYDKDF (reference sequence). The germline V and J ends were trimmed by 3 bases and 6 bases, with 9 bases remaining between them. The CDR3 coding sequence is TGTGCCACCAGCAGGGGCCTGTCCAATGAGCAGTTCTTC. Translation gives CATSRGLSNEQFF.

The table lists this clone with a few counts. The rearrangement joins TRBV5-5 to TRBJ2-3, with no clear D. The CDR3 has 12 residues. The V end lost 3 bases, the J end lost 6 bases, and 8 bases lay between the germline ends. CDR1 is SGHKS and CDR2 is YYEKEE in the germline V gene (reference sequence). In DNA, the CDR3 is TGTGCCAGCAGCTACAGACGGGATACGCAGTATTTT. Translating it yields CASSYRRDTQYF. Drawing the rest from reference TRBV5-5 and TRBJ2-3, the complete variable domain is DAGVTQSPTHLIKTRGQQVTLRCSPISGHKSVSWYQQVLGQGPQFIFQYYEKEERGRGNFPDRFSARQFPNYSSELNVNALLLGDSALYLCASSYRRDTQYFGPGTRLTVL.

The chain carries TRBV6-5 and TRBJ1-3; TRBD1 is a possible D gene (6 bases). Germline V gives CDR1 MNHEY, CDR2 SVGAGI. This CDR3 is 15 amino acids long. Deletions cut 0 bases from V and 2 bases from J, with 8 bases between. DNA for the CDR3: TGTGCCAGCAGTTACTCACAGGGAACTGGAAACACCATATATTTT. It codes for CASSYSQGTGNTIYF.

This clone has just a few counts. The chain employs TRBV4-1 and TRBJ2-7; 10 bases agree with TRBD1. The V gene end was trimmed by 5 bases and the J gene end by 4 bases; junction bases not matched to a gene: 5. This CDR3 is 14 amino acids long. Germline assignment: CDR1 MGHRA and CDR2 YSYEKL. CDR3: CASSFRDRGYEQYF. In nucleotides, the CDR3 is TGCGCCAGCAGCTTCCGGGACAGGGGATACGAGCAGTACTTC.